Here is one T cell receptor beta chain with its context. This CDR3 is built from 14 residues. From germline, CDR1 is LNHNV and CDR2 YYDKDF (reference sequence). With 5 bases clipped from V and 4 bases from J, the junction kept 3 bases outside the gene matches. Measured with immunoSEQ multiplex PCR; TCRdb has only the in-frame clones, and not every one. The sample holds about 140,000 clones; just under 90% are singletons and the top ten take 9.5% to 12%. The data were taken from a study of blood T cell repertoires in COVID-19. This sequence was found in a woman of 80 years or more with acute or convalescent COVID-19. The specimen was peripheral blood. The V and J genes are TRBV15 and TRBJ1-2, with TRBD1 identical over 11 bases. The CDR3 protein is CATSGDRGAYGYTF. In nucleotides, the CDR3 is TGTGCCACCAGCGGGGACAGGGGGGCCTATGGCTACACCTTC.